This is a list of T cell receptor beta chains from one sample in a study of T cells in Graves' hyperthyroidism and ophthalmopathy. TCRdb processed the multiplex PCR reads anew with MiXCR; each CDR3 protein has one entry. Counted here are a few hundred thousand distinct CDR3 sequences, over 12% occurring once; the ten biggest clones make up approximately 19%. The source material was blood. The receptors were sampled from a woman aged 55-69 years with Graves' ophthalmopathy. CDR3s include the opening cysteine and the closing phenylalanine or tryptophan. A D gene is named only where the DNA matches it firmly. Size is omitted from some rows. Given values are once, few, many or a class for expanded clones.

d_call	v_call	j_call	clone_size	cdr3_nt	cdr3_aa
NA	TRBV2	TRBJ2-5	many	TGTGCCAGCAGTCCGGGACTGGGTCGGGAGACCCAGTACTTC	CASSPGLGRETQYF
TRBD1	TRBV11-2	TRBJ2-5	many	TGTGCCAGCAGCAAGGACAGGGGGCTGGGGGAGACCCAGTACTTC	CASSKDRGLGETQYF
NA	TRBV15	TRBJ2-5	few	TGTGCCGCCAGCAGAGATAAGGGGAGCCTAGGGGGAGAGACCCAGTACTTC	CAASRDKGSLGGETQYF
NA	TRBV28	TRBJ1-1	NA	TGTGCCAGCAAGCGGGACCCGGAGAACACTGAAGCTTTCTTT	CASKRDPENTEAFF
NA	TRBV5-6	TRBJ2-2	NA	TGTGCCAGCAGCTTCGAAAACACCGGGGAGCTGTTTTTT	CASSFENTGELFF
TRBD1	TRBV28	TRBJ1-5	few	TGTGCCAGCTGGACAGGGAGGCGCAATCAGCCCCAGCATTTT	CASWTGRRNQPQHF
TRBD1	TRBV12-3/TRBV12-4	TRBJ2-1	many	TGTGCCAGCATGATCCCGGGACAGGGTTTTGCGCAGTTCTTC	CASMIPGQGFAQFF
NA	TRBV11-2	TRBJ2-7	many	TGTGCCAGCAGCCCCTCAGAGTTCTACGAGCAGTACTTC	CASSPSEFYEQYF
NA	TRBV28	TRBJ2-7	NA	TGTGCCAGCAGTTTTATCCGTTACGAGCAGTACTTC	CASSFIRYEQYF
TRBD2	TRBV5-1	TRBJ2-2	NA	TGCGCCAGCAGCTCGGGGACTAGCGGGATTACCGGGGAGCTGTTTTTT	CASSSGTSGITGELFF
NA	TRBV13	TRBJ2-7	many	TGTGCCAGCAGCCCCTCCCGGGATCACTACGAGCAGTACTTC	CASSPSRDHYEQYF
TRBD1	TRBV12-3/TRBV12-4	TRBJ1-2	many	TGTGCCAGCAGCTGGACAGGGGGCTATGGCTACACCTTC	CASSWTGGYGYTF
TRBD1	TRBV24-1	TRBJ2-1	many	TGTGCCACCAGTGATTTAGGGGTGACAGGGAAGAATGAGCAGTTCTTC	CATSDLGVTGKNEQFF
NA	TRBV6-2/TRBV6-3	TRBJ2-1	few	TGTGCCAGTAAATCGACAGGGAGTCGATTAGCGGGAAGCTCCTACAATGAGCAGTTCTTC	CASKSTGSRLAGSSYNEQFF
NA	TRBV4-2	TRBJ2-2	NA	TGTGCCAGCAGCCAAGATAGGGGACTTATCACCGGGGAGCTGTTTTTT	CASSQDRGLITGELFF
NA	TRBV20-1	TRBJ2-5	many	TGCAGTGCTGCTGACAGGGCGGAGGAGGGAGAGACCCAGTACTTC	CSAADRAEEGETQYF
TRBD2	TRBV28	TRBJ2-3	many	TGTGCCAGCAGTTTACTAGCGGGAGAACCAGATACGCAGTATTTT	CASSLLAGEPDTQYF
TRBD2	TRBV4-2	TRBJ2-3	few	TGTGCCAGCAGCCAAGATCGGACTAGCGGCACAGATACGCAGTATTTT	CASSQDRTSGTDTQYF
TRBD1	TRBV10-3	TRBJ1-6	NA	TGTGCCATTCGGACAGGGGGCGAGAATTCACCCCTCCACTTT	CAIRTGGENSPLHF
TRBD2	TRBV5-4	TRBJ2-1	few	TGTGCCAGCAGTCCTGAGCGGGAGAACTCCTACAATGAGCAGTTCTTC	CASSPERENSYNEQFF
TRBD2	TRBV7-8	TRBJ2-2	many	TGTGCCAGCAGCTGGGGGACTAGCGCCGGGGAGCTGTTTTTT	CASSWGTSAGELFF
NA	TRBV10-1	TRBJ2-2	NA	TGCGCCAGCAGTGGCCGGGAGAGTATGACCGGGGAGCTGGTTTTT	CASSGRESMTGELVF
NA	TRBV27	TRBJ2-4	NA	TGTGCCAGCAGTTTTGGGGGAATAGCCAAAAACATTCAGTACTTC	CASSFGGIAKNIQYF
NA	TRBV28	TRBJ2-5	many	TGTGCCAGCAGTTTATCCCAGCCCCCAGAGACCCAGTACTTC	CASSLSQPPETQYF
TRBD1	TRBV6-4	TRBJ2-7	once	TGTGCCAGCAGTTACGTCCTCCCGGGACAGGCGATTTACGAGCAGTACTTC	CASSYVLPGQAIYEQYF
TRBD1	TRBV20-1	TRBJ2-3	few	TGCAGTACGAACGGACAGGGGGTAGATACGCAGTATTTT	CSTNGQGVDTQYF
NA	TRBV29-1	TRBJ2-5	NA	TGCAGCACCTGGCAGCCCGGGGGTAGCCAGACCCAGTACTTC	CSTWQPGGSQTQYF